A selection of T cell receptor beta chains follows, all from one sample in a study of blood T cell repertoires in COVID-19. The repertoire was sequenced with immunoSEQ multiplex PCR; TCRdb's copy has only in-frame clones and lacks some. The table records about 290,000 clones, around four fifths of them present only once. Sequenced: peripheral blood. These receptors all come from a woman between 50 and 59 years old with active or convalescent COVID-19. CDR3s include the opening cysteine and the closing phenylalanine or tryptophan. D genes are given only for firm matches. Clone sizes are given selectively: once, few, many, or a class where the clone is expanded.

NA	TRBV7-2	TRBD2	TRBJ2-6	TGTGCCAGCAGCTTAGTTGGGACTAGCGGAAGCTCTGGGGCCAACGTCCTGACTTTC	CASSLVGTSGSSGANVLTF
NA	TRBV5-1	NA	TRBJ1-1	TGCGCCAGCAGCTTGGACTTACAGATGAACACTGAAGCTTTCTTT	CASSLDLQMNTEAFF
NA	TRBV7-7	TRBD2	TRBJ2-3	TGTGCTAGCAGCTTAGATCTAGCGGGAGTGGGTACGCAGTATTTT	CASSLDLAGVGTQYF
NA	TRBV7-8	TRBD1	TRBJ1-2	TGTGCCAGCAGCCGTACGGGACAGGGTCGAGGCTCGCATGGCTACACCTTC	CASSRTGQGRGSHGYTF
NA	TRBV27	NA	TRBJ2-7	TGTGCCAGCAGCCCTTCGAGCCCTACTACCGAGCAGTACTTC	CASSPSSPTTEQYF
once	TRBV12-3/TRBV12-4	NA	TRBJ1-5	TGTGCCAGCAGGCAGGGTCACAATCAGCCCCAGCATTTT	CASRQGHNQPQHF
few	TRBV2	TRBD1	TRBJ1-1	TGTGCCAGCAGCGGGGACAGGAACACTGAAGCTTTCTTT	CASSGDRNTEAFF
NA	TRBV5-1	TRBD1	TRBJ1-1	TGCGCCAGCAGCTTTACAGGGGGCTACACTGAAGCTTTCTTT	CASSFTGGYTEAFF
NA	TRBV19	NA	TRBJ1-5	TGTGCCAGTAGACGACAAGGCAATCAGCCCCAGCATTTT	CASRRQGNQPQHF
NA	TRBV3-1/TRBV3-2	TRBD2	TRBJ2-2	TGTGCCAGCAGCCAGCTTGCGGGGGGGGCCGGGGAGCTGTTTTTT	CASSQLAGGAGELFF
NA	TRBV5-4	TRBD1	TRBJ1-1	TGTGCCAGCAGCGCGGACAGGTTGAACACTGAAGCTTTCTTT	CASSADRLNTEAFF
NA	TRBV11-3	NA	TRBJ2-7	TGTGCCAGCAGCTTAGTGCGGAGCTCCTACGAGCAGTACTTC	CASSLVRSSYEQYF
once	TRBV5-4	TRBD1	TRBJ1-1	TGTGCCAGCAGCTTGGGTAAGGGACAGGGACGAACTGAAGCTTTCTTT	CASSLGKGQGRTEAFF
once	TRBV27	NA	TRBJ1-3	TGTGCCAGCAGTTCGCCCGGGACAGGAAACACCATATATTTT	CASSSPGTGNTIYF
once	TRBV30	NA	TRBJ2-1	TGTGCCTGGAGTCTGCTCGGGTACAATGAGCAGTTCTTC	CAWSLLGYNEQFF
NA	TRBV2	TRBD1	TRBJ1-2	TGTGCCAGCAGTCCACAGGGGAGCTATGGCTACACCTTC	CASSPQGSYGYTF
NA	TRBV5-4	TRBD2	TRBJ2-7	TGTGCCAGCAGCTTAACTAGCGGGACCTACGAGCAGTACTTC	CASSLTSGTYEQYF
NA	TRBV7-9	TRBD2	TRBJ2-1	TGTGCCAGCAGCTTAGGGCTAGCGGGTGAGCAGTTCTTC	CASSLGLAGEQFF
NA	TRBV6-5	NA	TRBJ2-7	TGTGCCAGCAGCCCCGTGACTAGAGCTATAGGAGAGCAGTACTTC	CASSPVTRAIGEQYF
NA	TRBV12-3/TRBV12-4	NA	TRBJ1-2	TGTGCCAGCAGTTTTGCGGGGAGCAATGGCTACACCTTC	CASSFAGSNGYTF
NA	TRBV21-1	NA	TRBJ1-6	TGTGCCAGCATCAAAAGGGGGACAGGGAATAGAAATTCACCCCTCCACTTT	CASIKRGTGNRNSPLHF
once	TRBV18	NA	TRBJ2-7	TGTGCCAGCTCACAGGGCGGGTACGAGCAGTACTTC	CASSQGGYEQYF
NA	TRBV11-3	TRBD1	TRBJ2-1	TGTGCCAGCAGCCCAGGGACAGGGATCAATGAGCAGTTCTTC	CASSPGTGINEQFF
NA	TRBV28	NA	TRBJ2-7	TGTGCCAGCAGGATTTACCGGGACGGGAGCTCCTACGAGCAGTACTTC	CASRIYRDGSSYEQYF
NA	TRBV2	NA	TRBJ1-6	TGTGCCAGCAGTCCCCTAGGGGCTTATAATTCACCCCTCCACTTT	CASSPLGAYNSPLHF
few	TRBV28	TRBD2	TRBJ2-7	TGTGCCAGCAGTCCATCTAGCGGGACTGCTGCCGAGCAGTACTTC	CASSPSSGTAAEQYF
NA	TRBV10-3	TRBD2	TRBJ2-6	TGTGCCATCAGTCTAGCGGGAGGGAATGGGGCCAACGTCCTGACTTTC	CAISLAGGNGANVLTF
NA	TRBV28	NA	TRBJ1-2	TGTGCCAGCAGTTTAGGAGGGAACTATGGCTACACCTTC	CASSLGGNYGYTF
NA	TRBV30	TRBD2	TRBJ2-5	TGTGCCTGGAGCCTCCCCGGGGGGGCGAGGGAGACCCAGTACTTC	CAWSLPGGARETQYF
few	TRBV29-1	NA	TRBJ2-1	TGCAGCGCCTGGCCCGGGAAACACAATGAGCAGTTCTTC	CSAWPGKHNEQFF
once	TRBV7-3	NA	TRBJ2-1	TGTGCCAGCAGCCCGGGAACTAGAGTAGGCGAGCAGTTCTTC	CASSPGTRVGEQFF
NA	TRBV6-5	NA	TRBJ1-1	TGTGCCAGCAGACAGGGTACGGGATCTGAAGCTTTCTTT	CASRQGTGSEAFF
once	TRBV30	NA	TRBJ1-4	TGTGCCTGGAGTGTACAGGGCGGTGGGACTAATGAAAAACTGTTTTTT	CAWSVQGGGTNEKLFF
NA	TRBV4-1	NA	TRBJ1-6	TGCGCCAGCAGCCGTATTCCGAGGACAGATAATTCACCCCTCCACTTT	CASSRIPRTDNSPLHF
NA	TRBV2	NA	TRBJ1-1	TGTGCCAGCAGTGAGCCGGCAGGACTTATGAACACTGAAGCTTTCTTT	CASSEPAGLMNTEAFF
NA	TRBV19	TRBD1	TRBJ1-3	TGTGCCAGTAGTCGACAGGGGACATACTCTGGAAACACCATATATTTT	CASSRQGTYSGNTIYF
once	TRBV19	NA	TRBJ1-3	TGTGCCAGTAGTATAGATTGGCTCTCTGGAAACACCATATATTTT	CASSIDWLSGNTIYF
few	TRBV10-1	TRBD1	TRBJ2-2	TGCGCCAGCCTAGACAGGGGGCGCAACACCGGGGAGCTGTTTTTT	CASLDRGRNTGELFF
few	TRBV11-2	NA	TRBJ1-2	TGTGCCAGCAGCTTAGTGGCACAGGGAATGGGCTACACCTTC	CASSLVAQGMGYTF
NA	TRBV12-3/TRBV12-4	NA	TRBJ1-4	TGTGCCAGTCATTTTGGGGGGGGAGAAAAACTGTTTTTT	CASHFGGGEKLFF
NA	TRBV6-5	NA	TRBJ2-7	TGTGCCAGCAGTTCAAGGGGCGGTGGACCCTACGAGCAGTACTTC	CASSSRGGGPYEQYF
once	TRBV5-1	NA	TRBJ1-1	TGCGCCAGCAGCCTTATTGAGGGGAACACTGAAGCTTTCTTT	CASSLIEGNTEAFF
NA	TRBV14	TRBD1	TRBJ1-2	TGTGCCAGCAGCCACGCACTCACAGGGGCTCTCGGCTACACCTTC	CASSHALTGALGYTF
NA	TRBV29-1	NA	TRBJ1-1	TGCAGCGTCCTGCGGGGCCTATTGGAGGGAGCTTTCTTT	CSVLRGLLEGAFF